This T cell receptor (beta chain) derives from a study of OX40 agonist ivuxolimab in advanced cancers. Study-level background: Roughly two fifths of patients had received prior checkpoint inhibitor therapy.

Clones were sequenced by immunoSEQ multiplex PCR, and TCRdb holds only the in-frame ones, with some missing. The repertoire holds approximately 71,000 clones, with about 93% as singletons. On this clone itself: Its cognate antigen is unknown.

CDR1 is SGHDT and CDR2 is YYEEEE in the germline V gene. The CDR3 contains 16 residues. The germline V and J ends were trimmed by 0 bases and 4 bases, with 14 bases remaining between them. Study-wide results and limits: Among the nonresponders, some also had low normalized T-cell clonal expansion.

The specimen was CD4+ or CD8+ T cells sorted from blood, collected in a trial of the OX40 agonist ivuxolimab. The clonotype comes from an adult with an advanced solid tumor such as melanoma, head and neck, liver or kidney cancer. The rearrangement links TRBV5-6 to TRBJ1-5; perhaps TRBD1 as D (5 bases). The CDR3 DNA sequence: TGTGCCAGCAGCTTGGGGGGGACGGGTCTTAATCAGCCCCAGCATTTT. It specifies CASSLGGTGLNQPQHF.